A single sample is the source of the 11 T cell receptor beta chains below, sequenced in a study of post-analysis software for immune sequencing data. General study findings and limits: Four or five TRBV segments (TRBV5-6, TRBV5-1 and TRBV20-1 among them) occurred more frequently in patients than in controls.

What these receptors recognize is not known. Included in the TCR beta cDNA libraries were unique molecular identifiers. TCRdb re-called the PCR reads through MiXCR, storing one row per CDR3 protein. Of approximately 180,000 distinct CDR3 sequences detected, approximately 30% appear once; the ten largest clones hold roughly 1.6%. Sequencing was done on a sample of blood. These receptors originate from a girl between 10 and 17 years old with multiple sclerosis.

This chain links TRBV15 with TRBJ2-7; TRBD2 aligns across 8 bases. CDR3 length: 16 amino acids. CDR1 is LNHNV, CDR2 YYDKDF, per germline (reference sequence). V lost 0 bases, J lost 7 bases, and 11 bases stayed unmatched. For the CDR3, the DNA is TGTGCCACCAGCAGAGATTTCAGCGGGAGTAGCAGTGAGCAGTACTTC. Residues: CATSRDFSGSSSEQYF.

In its sample, this clonotype was seen a few times. The V call is TRBV25-1, the J call TRBJ1-1; D not certain. This CDR3 has 13 residues. Germline CDR1 is MGHDK and CDR2 is SYGVNS. With 8 bases removed from V and 10 bases from J, the gap between germline ends came to 20 bases. The CDR3 nucleotides are TGTGCCAGCGACCCGGAGGGCGGCAAGGGAGCTTTCTTT. Protein product: CASDPEGGKGAFF.

This clonotype was detected ten times or more. The chain carries TRBV12-3 or TRBV12-4 and TRBJ2-7; TRBD1 aligns across 10 bases. CDR3 length: 14 residues. Trimming removed 5 bases from V and 6 bases from J; junction bases left unmatched: 7. CDR3 bases: TGTGCCAGCAGTCGACAGGGGGCCGAGGGCGAGCAGTACTTC. Translation gives CASSRQGAEGEQYF.

This clonotype came up many times. The chain uses TRBV29-1 and TRBJ1-1; D remains ambiguous. The CDR3 covers 11 residues. Germline V lookup: CDR1 SQVTM, CDR2 ANQGSEA. The V and J ends lost 4 bases and 0 bases respectively, with 3 bases between them. CDR3 residues: CSVVLNTEAFF. CDR3 in DNA: TGCAGCGTTGTGTTGAACACTGAAGCTTTCTTT.

The rearrangement uses TRBV7-9 and TRBJ2-5; D gene unclear. The V end was cut by 3 bases, the J end by 5 bases, with 13 bases between. From germline, CDR1 is SEHNR and CDR2 FQNEAQ (reference sequence). This CDR3 is built from 14 residues. The CDR3 reads CASSFIQFRETQYF. CDR3 coding DNA: TGTGCCAGCAGCTTTATACAGTTCAGGGAGACCCAGTACTTC.

This clonotype came up many times. The chain combines TRBV6-4 with TRBJ1-5; the D is unclear. Germline CDR1 and CDR2: MRHNA and SNTAGT. V was cut by 2 bases and J by 2 bases, with 4 bases left in between. This CDR3 spans 13 amino acids. This CDR3 reads CASSDGRNQPQHF. CDR3 DNA: TGTGCCAGCAGTGACGGGCGCAATCAGCCCCAGCATTTT.

This clonotype came up many times. The chain joins TRBV6-6 to TRBJ2-3; D is unresolved. Germline CDR1 reads MNHNY; CDR2 reads SVGAGI (reference sequence). The CDR3 covers 14 residues. The V end lost 5 bases, the J end lost 0 bases, and 9 bases lay between the germline ends. This CDR3 reads CASSRQSSTDTQYF. For the CDR3, the DNA is TGTGCCAGCAGTCGGCAGTCTAGCACAGATACGCAGTATTTT.

On this clonotype itself: A read error may be the cause here, since a much bigger clone is one base away. The rearrangement uses TRBV15 and TRBJ2-5; perhaps TRBD2 as D (6 bases). Trimming removed 0 bases at V and 3 bases at J, with 11 bases between. CDR1 and CDR2 from the germline V gene are LNHNV and YYDKDF (reference sequence). This CDR3 spans 15 amino acids. The CDR3 region has the DNA TGTGCCACCAGCAGAGAGTCACGGGGGAAAGAGACCCAGTACTTC. Protein product: CATSRESRGKETQYF.

This clonotype was seen at least ten times. The rearrangement uses TRBV10-1 and TRBJ2-3, with 12 bases matching TRBD2. The J segment lost 4 bases and the V segment lost 4 bases, leaving 0 bases of the junction unmatched. Germline V gene sequence: CDR1 WNHNN, CDR2 SYGVQD (reference sequence). The CDR3 runs to 14 residues. The chain's CDR3 is CASSGLAGADTQYF. CDR3 in DNA: TGCGCCAGCAGTGGACTAGCGGGAGCAGATACGCAGTATTTT.

The chain has TRBV5-1 and TRBJ2-1, with 8 bases matching TRBD2. The CDR3 totals 14 residues. V shed 3 bases and J 9 bases; nucleotides not matched to a gene: 8. Germline V lookup: CDR1 SGHRS, CDR2 YFSETQ. CDR3 sequence reads: CASSSSGSWGEQFF. CDR3 coding DNA: TGCGCCAGCAGCTCCAGCGGGAGCTGGGGTGAGCAGTTCTTC.

Many counts were recorded for this clonotype. This rearrangement joins TRBV3-1 to TRBJ2-1, with TRBD2 identical over 8 bases. Germline assignment: CDR1 LGHDT and CDR2 YNNKEL (reference sequence). V dropped 3 bases and J dropped 3; count of bases not matched to a gene: 4. CDR3 length equals 15 residues. CDR3 sequence: CASSQELADYNEQFF. The CDR3 bases are TGTGCCAGCAGCCAGGAACTAGCGGACTACAATGAGCAGTTCTTC.